What follows are 14 T cell receptor beta chains derived from one specimen sequenced in a study of T cells in localized non-small cell lung cancer. Data came from immunoSEQ multiplex PCR; TCRdb stores just in-frame clones and leaves some out. The data hold some 25,000 clones, with more than 65% observed a single time. Sequencing used peripheral blood, obtained before any cancer treatment. These TCRs come from a man between 40 and 75 years old with stage III squamous cell lung carcinoma.

V and J are TRBV6-1 and TRBJ2-2; 8 bases are a match to TRBD1. V shed 8 bases, J shed 5 bases, and the junction held 4 bases outside the gene matches. The CDR3 is made up of 13 amino acids. CDR1 is MNHNS and CDR2 is SASEGT in the germline V gene. The CDR3 bases are TGTGCCAGCGGACAGGGTATAACCGGGGAGCTGTTTTTT. Translation: CASGQGITGELFF.

V and J are TRBV28 and TRBJ1-1; D is undetermined. From germline, CDR1 is MDHEN and CDR2 SYDVKM. The CDR3 runs 8 residues. The DNA of the CDR3 is TGTGGGGTCACTGAAGCTTTCTTT. Residues: CGVTEAFF.

The gene calls are TRBV30 and TRBJ2-6, with D unresolved. The CDR3 is made up of 14 amino acids. Looked up from germline, CDR1 is GTSNPN and CDR2 is SVGIG (reference sequence). The V and J ends lost 4 bases and 1 base respectively, with 8 bases between them. The DNA of the CDR3 is TGTGCCTGGATGCTAGGGTCTGGGGCCAACGTCCTGACTTTC. Translated, it gives CAWMLGSGANVLTF.

The chain has TRBV29-1 and TRBJ2-1; weak D call: TRBD1 (6 bases). The CDR3 contains 15 residues. CDR1 and CDR2 (germline): SQVTM, ANQGSEA. Trimming left V 3 bases short and J 8 bases short, with 20 bases between. CDR3 sequence: CSVERADRTRDEQFF. The CDR3 DNA reads as TGCAGCGTTGAGAGGGCCGACAGGACCCGCGATGAGCAGTTCTTC.

The rearrangement links TRBV18 to TRBJ1-2; D is ambiguous. The CDR3 covers 14 residues. Germline V gives CDR1 KGHSH, CDR2 LQKENI. Trimming shortened V by 3 bases and J by 3 bases, and 11 bases separated the two germline ends. CDR3 residues: CASSPVVQDYGYTF. CDR3 nucleotide sequence: TGTGCCAGCTCACCTGTGGTCCAAGACTATGGCTACACCTTC.

The rearrangement links TRBV9 to TRBJ1-1; 7 nucleotides line up with TRBD1. Germline loops: CDR1 SGDLS, CDR2 YYNGEE. Trimming removed 3 bases from V and 0 bases from J; junction bases left unmatched: 5. The CDR3 contains 15 residues. The CDR3 region is CASSEGGQMNTEAFF. CDR3 sequence (DNA): TGTGCCAGCAGCGAGGGGGGACAGATGAACACTGAAGCTTTCTTT. Supplemented by reference TRBV9 and TRBJ1-1, the full variable domain reads DSGVTQTPKHLITATGQRVTLRCSPRSGDLSVYWYQQSLDQGLQFLIQYYNGEERAKGNILERFSAQQFPDLHSELNLSSLELGDSALYFCASSEGGQMNTEAFFGQGTRLTVV.

This sequence joins TRBV5-4 and TRBJ1-2; TRBD1 matches 7 bases. The CDR3 consists of 15 residues. Germline V lookup: CDR1 SGHNT, CDR2 YYREEE (reference sequence). V lost 4 bases and J lost 4; bases outside the gene matches: 10. CDR3 residues: CASSRPTGTAYGYTF. CDR3 sequence (DNA): TGTGCCAGCAGCCGTCCAACCGGGACAGCCTATGGCTACACCTTC.

This rearrangement joins TRBV4-2 to TRBJ2-1; 7 bases are a match to TRBD1. CDR1 is LGHNA and CDR2 is YNFKEQ in the germline V gene. The junction had 7 bases not matched to a gene; V was cut back by 0 bases and J by 8 bases. CDR3 length equals 15 residues. The CDR3 loop reads CASSQDLTGVDEQFF. CDR3 sequence (DNA): TGTGCCAGCAGCCAAGATCTCACAGGGGTGGATGAGCAGTTCTTC.

The chain combines TRBV2 with TRBJ1-5; weak D call: TRBD1 (5 bases). V lost 0 bases and J 3 bases, leaving 9 bases between the germline ends. The CDR3 covers 15 residues. Germline V lookup: CDR1 SNHLY, CDR2 FYNNEI. CDR3 DNA: TGTGCCAGCAGTGAAGCGCCGGGGCCCAATCAGCCCCAGCATTTT. Protein: CASSEAPGPNQPQHF.

This chain uses TRBV19 with TRBJ2-5; the D gene is possibly TRBD2 (5 bases). Germline-derived CDR1 and CDR2 are LNHDA and SQIVND (reference sequence). Trimming took 3 bases from V and 2 from J, leaving 13 bases between them. This CDR3 region has 15 residues. This chain's CDR3 is CASSIEGRTQETQYF. The CDR3 DNA reads TGTGCCAGTAGTATCGAGGGCAGAACTCAAGAGACCCAGTACTTC.

This chain uses TRBV14 with TRBJ2-3; D is uncertain. Germline V gene lookup returns CDR1 SGHDN and CDR2 FVKESK. The length of the CDR3 is 12 residues. With 6 bases removed from V and 3 bases from J, the gap between germline ends came to 7 bases. In DNA, the CDR3 is TGTGCCAGCAGAAGTTCAACAGATACGCAGTATTTT. This sequence encodes CASRSSTDTQYF.

The rearrangement joins TRBV6-1 to TRBJ1-3, with D tentatively TRBD1 (6 bases). Germline CDR1 MNHNS, CDR2 SASEGT. V dropped 4 bases and J dropped 3 bases, with 7 bases sitting between them. The CDR3 is 13 amino acids. The DNA of the CDR3 is TGTGCCAGCAGTGTGACAGGTGGAAACACCATATATTTT. It translates to CASSVTGGNTIYF.

This clone is labeled large (0.1 to 1%). The V and J genes are TRBV11-2 and TRBJ2-7; D gene unclear. Germline CDR1 SGHAT, CDR2 FQNNGV. Trimming stripped 5 bases from V and 3 bases from J, with 11 bases between. The CDR3 has 13 amino acids. This CDR3 reads CASSDPPGYEQYV. CDR3 in DNA: TGTGCCAGCAGCGACCCCCCGGGCTACGAGCAGTACGTC.

This chain connects TRBV5-6 to TRBJ1-5, with TRBD1 as a possible D gene (6 bases). Germline loops: CDR1 SGHDT, CDR2 YYEEEE. The CDR3 has 15 amino acids. Deletions cut 3 bases from V and 1 base from J, with 11 bases between. CDR3 in DNA: TGTGCCAGCAGCTCGACAGGTCGAAGCAATCAGCCCCAGCATTTT. Encoded protein: CASSSTGRSNQPQHF.